The next 7 T cell receptor beta chains were all read from a single sample in a study of cytomegalovirus exposure and HLA in healthy donors. Only in-frame clones appear in the TCRdb table, and some are missing; sequencing was by immunoSEQ multiplex PCR. The data hold 130,000 to 150,000 clones, with 85% to 90% observed a single time. Sequenced: PBMCs. These receptors were obtained from a woman in her late teens or twenties in good health and CMV-seropositive.

This chain connects TRBV25-1 to TRBJ2-6; 7 nucleotides agree with TRBD1. The CDR3 has 15 amino acids. The germline V gene encodes CDR1 MGHDK and CDR2 SYGVNS. V was clipped by 6 bases and J by 1 base; unmatched bases: 3. The CDR3 region is CASSRRGSGANVLTF. DNA for the CDR3: TGTGCCAGCAGCCGCAGGGGGTCTGGGGCCAACGTCCTGACTTTC.

V gene TRBV25-1 combines with J gene TRBJ1-2, with D possibly being TRBD1 (5 bases). With 4 bases removed from V and 3 bases from J, the gap between germline ends came to 18 bases. This CDR3 is built from 16 residues. From germline, CDR1 is MGHDK and CDR2 SYGVNS. The CDR3 here is CASSGARTQPDYGYTF. The DNA for the CDR3 is TGTGCCAGCAGTGGAGCCCGGACACAACCTGACTATGGCTACACCTTC.

The gene calls are TRBV11-2 and TRBJ2-7; 9 nucleotides match TRBD1. V shed 5 bases and J 7 bases; nucleotides not matched to a gene: 18. This CDR3 contains 17 residues. Looked up from germline, CDR1 is SGHAT and CDR2 is FQNNGV. The CDR3 sequence is CASSPMGDRAALGEQYF. DNA for the CDR3: TGTGCCAGCAGCCCAATGGGGGACAGGGCCGCACTTGGAGAGCAGTACTTC. The full variable domain, its missing parts supplied by reference TRBV11-2 and TRBJ2-7, is EAGVAQSPRYKIIEKRQSVAFWCNPISGHATLYWYQQILGQGPKLLIQFQNNGVVDDSQLPKDRFSAERLKGVDSTLKIQPAKLEDSAVYLCASSPMGDRAALGEQYFGPGTRLTVT.

The rearrangement joins TRBV30 to TRBJ1-2, with 9 bases matching TRBD1. Per the germline V gene, CDR1 is GTSNPN and CDR2 is SVGIG (reference sequence). The CDR3 extends over 14 amino acids. The V segment lost 2 bases and the J segment 7 bases; nucleotides outside the gene matches: 8. DNA for the CDR3: TGTGCCTGGAGTTACGGGACAGGGAGTCTTGGCTACACCTTC. It specifies CAWSYGTGSLGYTF.

CDR3 sequence reads: CASSSIPGLAGGQYTQYF. DNA of the CDR3: TGTGCCAGCAGTTCAATTCCGGGACTAGCGGGGGGCCAATATACGCAGTATTTT. The chain links TRBV28 to TRBJ2-3; TRBD2 agrees at 15 bases. The CDR3 has 18 amino acids. Looked up from germline, CDR1 is MDHEN and CDR2 is SYDVKM. V was pared by 4 bases and J by 7 bases, with 12 bases of the junction left unmatched.

This clone was counted a single time. The chain carries TRBV2 and TRBJ1-5; TRBD1 agrees at 10 bases. Germline CDR1 SNHLY, CDR2 FYNNEI. The CDR3 covers 12 residues. Trimming cost V 9 bases and J 6 bases; bases outside gene matches: 2. The CDR3 nucleotides are TGTGCCAGAGGGACAGGGGTTCAGCCCCAGCATTTT. It encodes CARGTGVQPQHF. Looking up the rest from reference TRBV2 and TRBJ1-5 gives the full variable domain: EPEVTQTPSHQVTQMGQEVILRCVPISNHLYFYWYRQILGQKVEFLVSFYNNEISEKSEIFDDQFSVERPDGSNFTLKIRSTKLEDSAMYFCARGTGVQPQHFGDGTRLSIL.

The chain carries TRBV19 and TRBJ2-3; TRBD1 matches at 10 bases. The germline CDR1 and CDR2 sequences are LNHDA and SQIVND (reference sequence). The junction had 8 bases not matched to a gene; V was cut back by 10 bases and J by 4 bases. The CDR3 runs to 14 residues. The CDR3: CATGGDRGADTQYF. Here the CDR3 DNA reads TGTGCCACCGGGGGGGACAGGGGCGCAGATACGCAGTATTTT.